The rows below give T cell receptor beta chains drawn from one sample of a study of OX40 agonist ivuxolimab in advanced cancers. Generated by immunoSEQ multiplex PCR, the TCRdb table keeps only in-frame clones and is missing some. The sample yields under 80,000 clones, approximately 92% seen once. The sequencing here drew on CD4+ or CD8+ T cells sorted from blood, taken in a trial of the OX40 agonist ivuxolimab. The receptor source for this set is an adult with an advanced solid tumor such as melanoma, head and neck, liver or kidney cancer. Each CDR3 is given with its conserved first and last residue. The order of the fields is J gene, clone size, D gene, V gene, CDR3 DNA, CDR3 protein. D genes are given only for firm matches. Rows may omit the clone size; those that give it use once, few, many or a size class.

>TRBJ1-1|-|TRBD1|TRBV5-1
TGCGCCAGCAGCGTGGGACAGATGAACACTGAAGCTTTCTTT
CASSVGQMNTEAFF
>TRBJ2-3|-|TRBD2|TRBV29-1
TGCAGCGGAGGGGGGGCTAGCGGGAGTGGTACAGATACGCAGTATTTT
CSGGGASGSGTDTQYF
>TRBJ2-2|-|TRBD1|TRBV6-1
TGTGCCAGCAACCTACAGGGGGCGGCCACCGGGGAGCTGTTTTTT
CASNLQGAATGELFF
>TRBJ1-2|-|TRBD1|TRBV4-3
TGCGCCAGCAGCCAAGCGTGGACAGGAGGTCCCTATGGCTACACCTTC
CASSQAWTGGPYGYTF
>TRBJ2-3|-|TRBD2|TRBV5-1
TGCGCCAGCTGTACGGGACTAGCGGGTAGCACAGATACGCAGTATTTT
CASCTGLAGSTDTQYF
>TRBJ2-3|-|-|TRBV28
TGTGCCAGCAGTTTAGGGGGTAGTGGCACAGATACGCAGTATTTT
CASSLGGSGTDTQYF
>TRBJ1-5|once|-|TRBV9
TGTGCCGGCAGCGGGGCGGGCATCAATCAGCCCCAGCATTTT
CAGSGAGINQPQHF
>TRBJ1-5|-|-|TRBV5-1
TGCGCCAGCAGCTTGTTCTCGGGAAGCAATCAGCCCCAGCATTTT
CASSLFSGSNQPQHF
>TRBJ2-7|-|-|TRBV5-4
TGTGCCAGCAGCTTGGTGGGGGGAGGCGAGCAGTACTTC
CASSLVGGGEQYF
>TRBJ1-4|-|-|TRBV7-2
TGTGCCAGCAGCTTAGAACAGATTAATGAAAAACTGTTTTTT
CASSLEQINEKLFF
>TRBJ2-7|-|-|TRBV30
TGTGCCTGGAGTGTTGGGGGGCCCTACGAGCAGTACTTC
CAWSVGGPYEQYF
>TRBJ2-7|-|-|TRBV27
TGTGCCAGCAGCCGACTTTCAGGGAGTTCCTACGAGCAGTACTTC
CASSRLSGSSYEQYF
>TRBJ2-5|-|-|TRBV5-1
TGCGCCAGCAGCTTCGGGGTTCAAGAGACCCAGTACTTC
CASSFGVQETQYF
>TRBJ2-7|-|-|TRBV5-1
TGCGCCAGCAGGGACGCCGGGGAGCAGTACTTC
CASRDAGEQYF
>TRBJ2-7|-|-|TRBV12-5
TGTGCTAGTGGTTTGGTACCGTGCAGGGCCGCCTACGAGCAGTACTTC
CASGLVPCRAAYEQYF
>TRBJ1-1|-|TRBD1|TRBV19
TGTGCCAGTAGTATCGGGGGACAGGGTCTGAAGAATGAAGCTTTCTTT
CASSIGGQGLKNEAFF
>TRBJ2-2|-|-|TRBV4-1
TGCGCCAGCAGTCAAGGGGCCGCGAACACCGGGGAGCTGTTTTTT
CASSQGAANTGELFF
>TRBJ2-3|-|TRBD1|TRBV4-3
TGCGCCAGCAGCCAATTAACCGGGACAGTGTCCCCAGATACGCAGTATTTT
CASSQLTGTVSPDTQYF
>TRBJ1-5|-|TRBD1|TRBV6-6
TGTGCCAGCAGTTCCACAGGGGGAAGCAGCAATCAGCCCCAGCATTTT
CASSSTGGSSNQPQHF
>TRBJ1-5|-|-|TRBV19
TGTGCCAGTAGATACGGGGCCGGGGCCCCTTATCAGCCCCAGCATTTT
CASRYGAGAPYQPQHF
>TRBJ2-6|-|-|TRBV18
TGTGCCAGCTCACCACCGACGGGGGCCAACGTCCTGACTTTC
CASSPPTGANVLTF
>TRBJ2-7|-|-|TRBV28
TGTGCCAGCAGTTCCCGGCAAGGGCCCTCCTACGAGCAGTACTTC
CASSSRQGPSYEQYF